The 30 T cell receptor beta chains presented below share a single source sample, sequenced in a study of shared clonotypes between healthy human individuals. The protocol was immunoSEQ multiplex PCR, while the TCRdb copy is restricted to in-frame clones and leaves out a portion. Counted here are millions of clones, about 95% occurring once; the ten biggest clones make up about 1.1%. Naive-designated CD8 cells lacked CD45RO, were positively enriched for CCR7, and omitted terminally differentiated effector memory CD45RA+ cells. The sequenced sample consisted of naive CD8+ T cells sorted from blood. Every receptor here comes from a man between 18 and 35 years old in good health.

This clone turned up a few times. The J gene is TRBJ1-1, the V gene TRBV2; 7 bases are a match to TRBD1. With 6 bases clipped from V and 0 bases from J, the junction kept 4 bases outside the gene matches. Germline CDR1 and CDR2: SNHLY and FYNNEI. This CDR3 has 14 residues. The CDR3 coding sequence is TGTGCCAGCAGGCCGGGACAGCTGAACACTGAAGCTTTCTTT. This gives the protein CASRPGQLNTEAFF. The full variable domain, in which reference TRBV2 and TRBJ1-1 provide the parts outside the CDR3, is EPEVTQTPSHQVTQMGQEVILRCVPISNHLYFYWYRQILGQKVEFLVSFYNNEISEKSEIFDDQFSVERPDGSNFTLKIRSTKLEDSAMYFCASRPGQLNTEAFFGQGTRLTVV.

As to this clone: Other DNA sequences of this sample code for an identical CDR3. The genes are TRBV28 and TRBJ2-7; D is unresolved. The CDR3 has 12 amino acids. V was shortened by 3 bases and J by 4 bases, with 7 bases between the two germline ends. The germline V gene encodes CDR1 MDHEN and CDR2 SYDVKM. The CDR3 spells CASSFPGYEQYF. The CDR3 DNA reads as TGTGCCAGCAGTTTTCCCGGATACGAGCAGTACTTC.

The genes are TRBV13 and TRBJ1-1; weak D call: TRBD1 (6 bases). With 4 bases removed from V and 0 bases from J, the gap between germline ends came to 15 bases. CDR1 and CDR2 from the germline V gene are PRHDT and FYEKMQ (reference sequence). The CDR3 length is 16 residues. Here the CDR3 DNA reads TGTGCCAGCAGCTCGACCAGGGGACACATGAACACTGAAGCTTTCTTT. This gives the protein CASSSTRGHMNTEAFF.

The chain joins TRBV5-8 to TRBJ2-7, with 7 bases fitting TRBD2. CDR3 length: 16 amino acids. Germline CDR1 and CDR2: SGHTS and YDEGEE. The ends lost 5 bases at V and 0 bases at J; junction bases unmatched: 11. The CDR3 DNA sequence: TGTGCCAGCAGTCCCACGGCGGGGGTGATCTCCTACGAGCAGTACTTC. It translates to CASSPTAGVISYEQYF.

As to this clone: Other DNA sequences in the sample encode the same CDR3. J is TRBJ2-3 and V is TRBV27; possible D gene TRBD2, 5 bases. Deletions cut 3 bases from V and 1 base from J, with 8 bases between. Germline values: CDR1 MNHEY, CDR2 SMNVEV (reference sequence). CDR3 size: 14 residues. In DNA, the CDR3 is TGTGCCAGCAGTTTCTACGGGGGCACAGATACGCAGTATTTT. It translates to CASSFYGGTDTQYF.

This clone is a singleton in its sample. CDR3 DNA sequence: TGTGCCAGCAGCGTAGGTTTATCTACCTACGAGCAGTACTTC. Amino acids: CASSVGLSTYEQYF. The J gene is TRBJ2-7, the V gene TRBV9; D is uncertain. The CDR3 sequence is 14 residues long. Trimming cost V 0 bases and J 2 bases, with 9 bases left between them. Germline V gene data show CDR1 as SGDLS and CDR2 as YYNGEE. Complete variable domain (other parts from reference TRBV9 and TRBJ2-7): DSGVTQTPKHLITATGQRVTLRCSPRSGDLSVYWYQQSLDQGLQFLIQYYNGEERAKGNILERFSAQQFPDLHSELNLSSLELGDSALYFCASSVGLSTYEQYFGPGTRLTVT.

Notes on this clone: Other nucleotide sequences from this sample produce the same CDR3. The V and J genes are TRBV7-2 and TRBJ2-7; D might be TRBD2 (5 bases). Trimming left V 1 base short and J 3 bases short, with 7 bases between. Germline CDR1 reads SGHTA; CDR2 reads FQGNSA. The CDR3 loop spans 13 amino acids. CDR3 bases: TGTGCCAGCAGCTTAGGAGGGTTCTACGAGCAGTACTTC. Its protein product is CASSLGGFYEQYF.

CDR3 nucleotide sequence: TGCGCCAGCAGCCAAGCCAGAGGACAGTTAGCGGACGAGCAGTACTTC. Translating it yields CASSQARGQLADEQYF. This chain joins TRBV4-1 and TRBJ2-7; D may be TRBD1 or TRBD2 (6 bases each). V lost 1 base and J 5 bases, leaving 18 bases between the germline ends. There are 16 residues in the CDR3. The V gene's germline CDR1 is MGHRA and CDR2 YSYEKL.

In the case of this clone: Other DNA sequences within the sample encode an identical CDR3. The gene calls are TRBV5-4 and TRBJ2-1; no reliable D call. The CDR3 totals 12 residues. Germline CDR1 reads SGHNT; CDR2 reads YYREEE (reference sequence). V shed 0 bases and J shed 6 bases, with 4 bases lying between them. The CDR3 DNA follows: TGTGCCAGCAGCTTGGGGACCAATGAGCAGTTCTTC. Protein sequence: CASSLGTNEQFF.

The genes are TRBV15 and TRBJ1-1, with D uncertain. The CDR3 has 16 amino acids. CDR1 is LNHNV, CDR2 YYDKDF, per germline (reference sequence). V lost 0 bases and J lost 2, with 13 bases in between. This CDR3 reads CATSRDRYVFNTEAFF. The DNA for the CDR3 is TGTGCCACCAGCAGAGATCGATACGTTTTTAACACTGAAGCTTTCTTT.

This chain links TRBV11-2 with TRBJ1-2; no reliable D call. V lost 0 bases to trimming and J lost 5 bases, with 13 bases between them. Germline CDR1 SGHAT, CDR2 FQNNGV. This CDR3 comprises 15 residues. As DNA, the CDR3 is TGTGCCAGCAGCTTAGATCAAGGCAGCACTTATGGCTACACCTTC. Its protein is CASSLDQGSTYGYTF.

This rearrangement joins TRBV30 to TRBJ2-5; tentative D call: TRBD2 (7 bases). V lost 0 bases and J 4 bases, leaving 21 bases between the germline ends. Per the germline V gene, CDR1 is GTSNPN and CDR2 is SVGIG (reference sequence). The CDR3 is 17 residues long. In DNA, the CDR3 is TGTGCCTGGAGTGTACTTGGGGGGGCAGGGAAGGGAGAGACCCAGTACTTC. Protein: CAWSVLGGAGKGETQYF.

This clone was detected once. This same CDR3 is encoded by further DNA sequences in the sample. The gene calls are TRBV6-5 and TRBJ2-2; D tentatively fits TRBD1 or TRBD2 (5 bases each). Germline V gene data show CDR1 as MNHEY and CDR2 as SVGAGI. The V end lost 8 bases, the J end lost 2 bases, and 9 bases lay between the germline ends. The CDR3 totals 13 residues. The CDR3 loop reads CASGGPNTGELFF. In nucleotides, the CDR3 is TGTGCCAGCGGGGGACCCAACACCGGGGAGCTGTTTTTT.

This clone was recorded once. The gene calls are TRBV7-9 and TRBJ2-1, with D unresolved. The V end was cut by 7 bases, the J end by 7 bases, with 17 bases between. CDR3 length equals 14 residues. Germline CDR1 is SEHNR and CDR2 is FQNEAQ (reference sequence). CDR3 coding DNA: TGTGCCAGCACCGGAGAGTACACAAGGAATGAGCAGTTCTTC. Translating gives CASTGEYTRNEQFF.

The chain uses TRBV4-3 and TRBJ2-2; D gene ambiguous. The CDR3 contains 15 residues. Trimming removed 1 base from V and 1 base from J, with 7 bases in between. Germline CDR1 and CDR2: LGHNA and YSLEER. The CDR3 reads CASSQVLVNTGELFF. The CDR3 DNA follows: TGCGCCAGCAGCCAAGTCTTGGTGAACACCGGGGAGCTGTTTTTT.

The CDR3 nucleotides are TGTGCCAGCAGCTTAGGGGGTGTCACTTCACCCCTCCACTTT. Its translation is CASSLGGVTSPLHF. This sequence joins TRBV5-6 and TRBJ1-6, with a tentative D call TRBD1 (6 bases). Germline values: CDR1 SGHDT, CDR2 YYEEEE. The CDR3 has 14 amino acids. The germline V and J ends were trimmed by 2 bases and 9 bases, with 12 bases remaining between them.

This clone was counted once. Written as DNA, the CDR3 is TGTGCCAGCAGCTTAGAATACTCGCGGGAGACTTCCTACGAGCAGTACTTC. This encodes CASSLEYSRETSYEQYF. The gene calls are TRBV11-2 and TRBJ2-7, with 7 bases that match TRBD2. Germline lookup yields CDR1 SGHAT and CDR2 FQNNGV. V was pared by 0 bases and J by 1 base, with 9 bases of the junction left unmatched. The length of the CDR3 is 17 residues.

This sequence joins TRBV18 and TRBJ1-2; D unclear. Germline V CDR1 and CDR2: KGHSH, LQKENI. The CDR3 sequence is 11 residues long. The V gene lost 6 bases and the J gene lost 8 bases, with 10 bases spanning the gap. CDR3 sequence: CASSPPNGYTF. In DNA, the CDR3 is TGTGCCAGCTCCCCCCCAAACGGCTACACCTTC.

This clone is a singleton in its sample. V and J are TRBV30 and TRBJ1-1, with a tentative D call TRBD1 (5 bases). Trimming removed 3 bases from V and 5 bases from J, with 10 bases in between. Germline-derived CDR1 and CDR2 are GTSNPN and SVGIG (reference sequence). The CDR3 has 12 residues. The CDR3 reads CAWRAGSTEAFF. The DNA of the CDR3 is TGTGCCTGGAGGGCAGGGAGTACTGAAGCTTTCTTT.

The rearrangement joins TRBV30 to TRBJ1-2, with TRBD1 matching over 7 bases. With V trimmed by 7 bases and J by 6 bases, 11 bases remained unmatched. Germline V gives CDR1 GTSNPN, CDR2 SVGIG (reference sequence). The CDR3 spans 13 residues. The DNA of the CDR3 is TGTGCCTCAAGGACAGGCGGGTTGCATGGCTACACCTTC. Translated: CASRTGGLHGYTF.

The V and J genes are TRBV25-1 and TRBJ1-3; weak D call: TRBD1 (6 bases). The CDR3 runs to 10 residues. The V end was cut by 7 bases, the J end by 8 bases, with 6 bases between. Germline values: CDR1 MGHDK, CDR2 SYGVNS. CDR3: CASKGDTIYF. CDR3 coding DNA: TGTGCCAGCAAGGGGGACACCATATATTTT.

The V gene is TRBV20-1, the J gene TRBJ2-7; D unresolved. V dropped 6 bases and J dropped 6 bases, with 9 bases sitting between them. The CDR3 is made up of 10 amino acids. Per germline, CDR1 DFQATT and CDR2 SNEGSKA (reference sequence). The CDR3 DNA reads TGCAGTGCATTACGGGTCGAGCAGTACTTC. Translating gives CSALRVEQYF.

This CDR3 reads CASSPQGTQGMNTEAFF. CDR3 sequence (DNA): TGTGCCAGCAGCCCCCAAGGGACTCAAGGGATGAACACTGAAGCTTTCTTT. V and J are TRBV13 and TRBJ1-1; D perhaps matches TRBD1 (5 bases). Trimming cost V 5 bases and J 0 bases, with 19 bases left between them. This CDR3 spans 17 amino acids. Germline assignment: CDR1 PRHDT and CDR2 FYEKMQ (reference sequence).

The gene calls are TRBV19 and TRBJ2-1; 8 positions agree with TRBD1. Trimming cost V 3 bases and J 5 bases; bases outside gene matches: 12. CDR1 is LNHDA, CDR2 SQIVND, per germline (reference sequence). This CDR3 region has 17 residues. CDR3: CASSILGTGSDNNEQFF. As DNA, the CDR3 is TGTGCCAGTAGTATCCTAGGGACAGGATCGGACAACAATGAGCAGTTCTTC.

This chain links TRBV28 with TRBJ2-3; 7 positions agree with TRBD1. Unmatched junction bases numbered 0, after V lost 2 bases and J lost 4 bases. The germline V gene has CDR1 MDHEN and CDR2 SYDVKM. This CDR3 is 13 amino acids long. Here the CDR3 reads CASSLQGADTQYF. Written as DNA, the CDR3 is TGTGCCAGCAGTTTACAGGGGGCAGATACGCAGTATTTT.

The V call is TRBV4-3, the J call TRBJ1-1; no firm D call. The V end was cut by 0 bases, the J end by 6 bases, with 14 bases between. The CDR3 length is 15 residues. Per germline, CDR1 LGHNA and CDR2 YSLEER. CDR3 nucleotides: TGCGCCAGCAGCCAAGACGTTTTTGGTGTCGCTGAAGCTTTCTTT. It encodes CASSQDVFGVAEAFF.

This chain joins TRBV14 and TRBJ1-3, with 8 positions matching TRBD1. The J segment lost 0 bases and the V segment lost 1 base, leaving 5 bases of the junction unmatched. From germline, CDR1 is SGHDN and CDR2 FVKESK. The length of the CDR3 is 17 residues. The CDR3 DNA reads as TGTGCCAGCAGCCAAGGGACAGGGCCTTACTCTGGAAACACCATATATTTT. This translates into CASSQGTGPYSGNTIYF.

The rearrangement uses TRBV9 and TRBJ2-3, with TRBD2 matching 7 bases. CDR3 length: 16 residues. The V segment lost 0 bases and the J segment 1 base; nucleotides outside the gene matches: 5. The germline V gene encodes CDR1 SGDLS and CDR2 YYNGEE. DNA for the CDR3: TGTGCCAGCAGCGTAGTGGCGGGAGAGGGCACAGATACGCAGTATTTT. Amino acid sequence: CASSVVAGEGTDTQYF.

This chain joins TRBV6-5 and TRBJ2-1, with D perhaps TRBD2 (5 bases). CDR3 size: 15 residues. V was cut by 8 bases and J by 7 bases, with 21 bases left in between. The germline V gene encodes CDR1 MNHEY and CDR2 SVGAGI. In DNA, the CDR3 is TGTGCCAGCCCCCACTTGCGGTTGGGCGGGAATGAGCAGTTCTTC. The encoded protein is CASPHLRLGGNEQFF.

J is TRBJ1-2 and V is TRBV7-9, with D tentatively TRBD1 (5 bases). Trimming removed 3 bases at V and 3 bases at J, with 20 bases between. CDR1 is SEHNR, CDR2 FQNEAQ, per germline (reference sequence). CDR3 length: 17 residues. The CDR3 protein is CASSFLYLVREDYGYTF. CDR3 DNA: TGTGCCAGCAGCTTTCTTTATCTGGTCAGGGAGGACTATGGCTACACCTTC.